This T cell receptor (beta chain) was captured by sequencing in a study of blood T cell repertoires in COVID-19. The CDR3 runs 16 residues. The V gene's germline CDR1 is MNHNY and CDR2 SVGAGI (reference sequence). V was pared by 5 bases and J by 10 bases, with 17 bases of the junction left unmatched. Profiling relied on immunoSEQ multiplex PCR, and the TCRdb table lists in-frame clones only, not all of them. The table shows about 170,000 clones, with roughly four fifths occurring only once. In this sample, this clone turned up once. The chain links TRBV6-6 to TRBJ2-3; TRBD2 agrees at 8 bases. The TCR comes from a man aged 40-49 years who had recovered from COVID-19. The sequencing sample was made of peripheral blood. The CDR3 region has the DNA TGTGCCAGCAGTCCCCCAGAGCGGGGGCGATCCCGCCCGCAGTATTTT. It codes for CASSPPERGRSRPQYF.